These 21 T cell receptor beta chains share one sample of origin, sequenced in a study of cytotoxic CD8 clonotypes in ibrutinib-treated CLL (dated by TCRdb to the early 2020s). To prepare the library, the immunoSEQ multiplex PCR assay was applied. The immuneACCESS repertoire file appears here via TCRdb, limited to in-frame rearrangements. These files lack a portion of the clones; in checked studies, under half of the deficit traces to unresolved V genes, and the cause of the others is not known. In this sample the table shows around 52,000 clones, over 55% of which occur a single time. The ten largest clones represent roughly 21% of the sample. The time point label on this specimen signifies: approximately 2 years on ibrutinib. The material sequenced was PBMCs, taken after 24 months of ibrutinib treatment. The receptors originated from a human donor with chronic lymphocytic leukemia.

CDR3 protein: CASSGSYRETQYF. CDR3 DNA sequence: TGTGCCAGCAGCGGGTCTTATAGGGAGACCCAGTACTTC. The genes are TRBV6-5 and TRBJ2-5, with D unclear. Per the germline V gene, CDR1 is MNHEY and CDR2 is SVGAGI. CDR3 size: 13 residues. V lost 6 bases, J lost 5 bases, and 13 bases lay in between.

The V and J genes are TRBV28 and TRBJ2-7, with 9 positions matching TRBD1. The CDR3 has 15 residues. The V segment lost 4 bases and the J segment 8 bases; nucleotides outside the gene matches: 12. CDR1 is MDHEN, CDR2 SYDVKM, per germline. The CDR3: CASSSMGQGLYKQYF. In nucleotides, the CDR3 is TGTGCCAGCAGTTCAATGGGACAGGGTTTGTACAAGCAGTACTTC. Full variable domain (outside the CDR3, taken from reference TRBV28 and TRBJ2-7): DVKVTQSSRYLVKRTGEKVFLECVQDMDHENMFWYRQDPGLGLRLIYFSYDVKMKEKGDIPEGYSVSREKKERFSLILESASTNQTSMYLCASSSMGQGLYKQYFGPGTRLTVT.

In its sample, this clone was seen a few times. The rearrangement joins TRBV13 to TRBJ2-3, with D maybe TRBD1 (6 bases). This CDR3 region has 18 residues. CDR1 is PRHDT and CDR2 is FYEKMQ in the germline V gene (reference sequence). Trimming pared 2 bases from V and 3 bases from J, leaving 21 bases between. Here the CDR3 reads CASSLQVMRGSITDTQYF. The CDR3 region has the DNA TGTGCCAGCAGCTTACAGGTGATGAGGGGGTCTATAACAGATACGCAGTATTTT.

The chain recombines TRBV7-9 with TRBJ2-3; 9 nucleotides agree with TRBD1. This CDR3 has 15 amino acids. The junction had 6 bases not matched to a gene; V was cut back by 6 bases and J by 2 bases. Germline V gene data show CDR1 as SEHNR and CDR2 as FQNEAQ (reference sequence). DNA of the CDR3: TGTGCCAGCAGTCTAGGGGACAGGGTCACAGATACGCAGTATTTT. Its protein is CASSLGDRVTDTQYF.

V usage is TRBV6-1 and J usage is TRBJ2-5; TRBD2 aligns across 10 bases. CDR3 length: 16 residues. Trimming removed 4 bases from V and 5 bases from J; junction bases left unmatched: 10. CDR1 and CDR2 from the germline V gene are MNHNS and SASEGT. CDR3 amino acids: CASSVLGVAGGETQYF. CDR3 DNA sequence: TGTGCCAGCAGTGTCCTCGGAGTAGCGGGGGGTGAGACCCAGTACTTC.

The J gene is TRBJ2-7, the V gene TRBV5-6; D not resolved. The germline V gene has CDR1 SGHDT and CDR2 YYEEEE. There are 13 residues in the CDR3. Trimming took off 4 bases at V and 2 bases at J, with 10 bases between the two ends. The CDR3 is CASSPPGTYEQYF. The CDR3 bases are TGTGCCAGCAGCCCTCCGGGTACCTACGAGCAGTACTTC. The complete variable domain, with remaining parts taken from reference TRBV5-6 and TRBJ2-7, reads DAGVTQSPTHLIKTRGQQVTLRCSPKSGHDTVSWYQQALGQGPQFIFQYYEEEERQRGNFPDRFSGHQFPNYSSELNVNALLLGDSALYLCASSPPGTYEQYFGPGTRLTVT.

The V gene is TRBV15, the J gene TRBJ2-7; 7 bases agree with TRBD1. The CDR3 has 13 amino acids. CDR1 LNHNV and CDR2 YYDKDF come from the germline V gene (reference sequence). Trimming removed 4 bases from V and 5 bases from J; junction bases left unmatched: 5. CDR3 DNA sequence: TGTGCCACCAGCACTAGGGACAGCAACGAGCAGTACTTC. Encoded protein: CATSTRDSNEQYF. The variable domain in full, with the rest retrieved from reference TRBV15 and TRBJ2-7, is DAMVIQNPRYQVTQFGKPVTLSCSQTLNHNVMYWYQQKSSQAPKLLFHYYDKDFNNEADTPDNFQSRRPNTSFCFLDIRSPGLGDTAMYLCATSTRDSNEQYFGPGTRLTVT.

This chain uses TRBV5-6 with TRBJ2-7; TRBD1 is a possible D gene (6 bases). Germline V gene sequence: CDR1 SGHDT, CDR2 YYEEEE. V shed 2 bases and J shed 3 bases, with 9 bases lying between them. There are 13 residues in the CDR3. Here the CDR3 DNA reads TGTGCCAGCAGCTTCCAGGGGCGCTACGAGCAGTACGTC. Amino acid sequence: CASSFQGRYEQYV.

Many counts were recorded for this clone. The chain carries TRBV28 and TRBJ2-2; tentative D call: TRBD1 (7 bases). The CDR3 loop spans 14 amino acids. Deletions cut 5 bases from V and 4 bases from J, with 11 bases between. Germline CDR1 and CDR2: MDHEN and SYDVKM. The CDR3 is CASSGGTVTGELFF. DNA of the CDR3: TGTGCCAGCAGTGGCGGGACAGTCACCGGGGAGCTGTTTTTT. The complete variable domain, with remaining parts taken from reference TRBV28 and TRBJ2-2, reads DVKVTQSSRYLVKRTGEKVFLECVQDMDHENMFWYRQDPGLGLRLIYFSYDVKMKEKGDIPEGYSVSREKKERFSLILESASTNQTSMYLCASSGGTVTGELFFGEGSRLTVL.

The chain has TRBV6-6 and TRBJ1-2; the D is unclear. There are 14 residues in the CDR3. V was clipped by 2 bases and J by 8 bases, with 15 bases between them. Germline CDR1 MNHNY, CDR2 SVGAGI (reference sequence). For the CDR3, the DNA is TGTGCCAGCAGTTACGATTTACCGGCCGGCGGCTACACCTTC. Translated: CASSYDLPAGGYTF.

This clone was observed a handful of times. The chain joins TRBV7-6 to TRBJ1-5; D uncertain. Germline-derived CDR1 and CDR2 are SGHVS and FNYEAQ. The CDR3 extends over 14 amino acids. Trimming left V 1 base short and J 1 base short, with 5 bases between. The CDR3 region is CASSLDHSNQPQHF. Here the CDR3 DNA reads TGTGCCAGCAGCTTAGATCACAGCAATCAGCCCCAGCATTTT.

V usage is TRBV7-9 and J usage is TRBJ2-5, with 7 nucleotides matching TRBD1. The ends lost 5 bases at V and 5 bases at J; junction bases unmatched: 14. The germline CDR1 and CDR2 sequences are SEHNR and FQNEAQ (reference sequence). This CDR3 is 16 amino acids long. DNA of the CDR3: TGTGCCAGCAGCCAGGGGATTCTCAGGGGGTTGGAGACCCAGTACTTC. Translated: CASSQGILRGLETQYF.

The genes are TRBV29-1 and TRBJ2-3, with 8 bases identical to TRBD2. CDR3 length: 13 residues. Germline CDR1 and CDR2: SQVTM and ANQGSEA. J lost 0 bases, V lost 6 bases, and 2 bases had no gene match. CDR3: CSVAGGSTDTQYF. CDR3 coding DNA: TGCAGCGTGGCGGGGGGAAGCACAGATACGCAGTATTTT.

This chain uses TRBV6-1 with TRBJ2-7; 10 positions agree with TRBD1. J was trimmed by 2 bases and V by 2 bases; bases with no gene match: 3. Germline V gives CDR1 MNHNS, CDR2 SASEGT. This CDR3 region has 15 residues. The CDR3: CASSEPGQGTYEQYF. The CDR3 DNA follows: TGTGCCAGCAGTGAACCGGGACAGGGGACCTACGAGCAGTACTTC.

V usage is TRBV7-2 and J usage is TRBJ2-3; weak D call: TRBD2 (5 bases). In germline, CDR1 is SGHTA, CDR2 FQGNSA. Trimming stripped 6 bases from V and 0 bases from J, with 16 bases between. The CDR3 has 16 amino acids. In DNA form, the CDR3 reads TGTGCCAGCAGACCACCGGGGTCGGCGAGCACAGATACGCAGTATTTT. Translated: CASRPPGSASTDTQYF.

V gene TRBV10-3 combines with J gene TRBJ1-1; D possibly corresponds to TRBD1 (6 bases). V was clipped by 6 bases and J by 7 bases, with 9 bases between them. The CDR3 contains 11 residues. Per germline, CDR1 ENHRY and CDR2 SYGVKD. The CDR3 coding sequence is TGTGCCATCAGCCAGGGGAATGAAGCTTTCTTT. As protein: CAISQGNEAFF.

The V and J genes are TRBV7-9 and TRBJ2-1; tentatively, D is TRBD1 or TRBD2 (6 bases each). The germline V and J ends were trimmed by 1 base and 4 bases, with 11 bases remaining between them. The CDR3 has 15 residues. CDR1 and CDR2 from the germline V gene are SEHNR and FQNEAQ (reference sequence). CDR3 in amino acids: CASSLGGGPYNEQFF. CDR3 bases: TGTGCCAGCAGCTTAGGTGGGGGGCCGTACAATGAGCAGTTCTTC.

V and J are TRBV18 and TRBJ1-4; 8 bases match TRBD1. Losses at the gene ends were 3 bases for V and 2 bases for J; bases not matched to a gene: 5. The V gene's germline CDR1 is KGHSH and CDR2 LQKENI. The CDR3 runs 16 residues. DNA of the CDR3: TGTGCCAGCTCACCCAGACAGGGGTCCACTAATGAAAAACTGTTTTTT. Amino acids: CASSPRQGSTNEKLFF.

This clone was found many times. This chain uses TRBV7-9 with TRBJ2-7; 9 positions match TRBD1. With 5 bases clipped from V and 4 bases from J, the junction kept 6 bases outside the gene matches. The CDR3 has 14 residues. Germline V lookup: CDR1 SEHNR, CDR2 FQNEAQ (reference sequence). CDR3 in DNA: TGTGCCAGCAGCGGGGGACAGGGCACTTACGAGCAGTACGTC. Its protein product is CASSGGQGTYEQYV.

The genes are TRBV30 and TRBJ2-1, with 10 positions matching TRBD2. Per the germline V gene, CDR1 is GTSNPN and CDR2 is SVGIG (reference sequence). V was pared by 0 bases and J by 8 bases, with 7 bases of the junction left unmatched. This CDR3 comprises 15 residues. DNA of the CDR3: TGTGCCTGGAGTGTAACCCTAGCGGGAGTCGATGAGCAGTTCTTC. It specifies CAWSVTLAGVDEQFF.

This chain uses TRBV29-1 with TRBJ1-2; tentatively, D is TRBD1 (5 bases). Per the germline V gene, CDR1 is SQVTM and CDR2 is ANQGSEA. The V gene lost 6 bases and the J gene lost 1 base, with 15 bases spanning the gap. This CDR3 is 14 amino acids long. CDR3 amino acids: CSVNLQELNYGYTF. CDR3 bases: TGCAGCGTCAACCTACAGGAACTTAACTATGGCTACACCTTC.